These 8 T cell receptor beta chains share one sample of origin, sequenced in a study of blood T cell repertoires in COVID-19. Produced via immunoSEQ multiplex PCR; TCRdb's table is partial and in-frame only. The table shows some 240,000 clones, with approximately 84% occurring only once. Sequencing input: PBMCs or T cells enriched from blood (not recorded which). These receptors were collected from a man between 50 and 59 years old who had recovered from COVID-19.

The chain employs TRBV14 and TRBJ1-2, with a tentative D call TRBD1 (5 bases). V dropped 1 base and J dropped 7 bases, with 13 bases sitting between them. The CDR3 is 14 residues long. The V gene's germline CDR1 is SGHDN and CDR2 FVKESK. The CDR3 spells CASSQGGAPRGYTF. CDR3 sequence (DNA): TGTGCCAGCAGCCAAGGCGGGGCCCCCCGTGGCTACACCTTC.

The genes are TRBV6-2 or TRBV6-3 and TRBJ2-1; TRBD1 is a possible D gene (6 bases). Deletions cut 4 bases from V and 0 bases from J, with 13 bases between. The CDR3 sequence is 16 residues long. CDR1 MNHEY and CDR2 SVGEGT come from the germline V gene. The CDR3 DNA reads TGTGCCAGCAGTTCTCGACAGGCGAGCTCCTACAATGAGCAGTTCTTC. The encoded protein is CASSSRQASSYNEQFF.

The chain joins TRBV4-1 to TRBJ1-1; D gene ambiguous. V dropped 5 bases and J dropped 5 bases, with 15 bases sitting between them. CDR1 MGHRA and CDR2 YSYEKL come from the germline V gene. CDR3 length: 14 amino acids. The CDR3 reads CASSWSPQSTEAFF. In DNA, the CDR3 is TGCGCCAGCAGCTGGTCCCCGCAGTCTACTGAAGCTTTCTTT.

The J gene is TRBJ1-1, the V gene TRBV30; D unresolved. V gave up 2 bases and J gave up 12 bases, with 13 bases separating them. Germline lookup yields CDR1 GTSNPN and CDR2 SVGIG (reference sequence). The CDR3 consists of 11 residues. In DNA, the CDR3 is TGTGCCTGGAGTTCTGCTGCGGGTTCTTTCTTT. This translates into CAWSSAAGSFF.

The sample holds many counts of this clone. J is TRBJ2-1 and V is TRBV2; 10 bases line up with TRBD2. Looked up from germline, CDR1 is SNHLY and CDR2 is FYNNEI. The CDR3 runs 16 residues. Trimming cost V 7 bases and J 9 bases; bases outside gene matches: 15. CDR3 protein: CASTPGSGRAGSEQFF. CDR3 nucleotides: TGTGCCAGCACCCCAGGGAGCGGGAGGGCCGGTAGTGAGCAGTTCTTC.

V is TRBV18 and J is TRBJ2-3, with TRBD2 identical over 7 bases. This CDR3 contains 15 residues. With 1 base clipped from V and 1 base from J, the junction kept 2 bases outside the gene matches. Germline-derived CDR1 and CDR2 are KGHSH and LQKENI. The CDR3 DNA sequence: TGTGCCAGCTCACCACGCGCGGGAGGCACAGATACGCAGTATTTT. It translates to CASSPRAGGTDTQYF.

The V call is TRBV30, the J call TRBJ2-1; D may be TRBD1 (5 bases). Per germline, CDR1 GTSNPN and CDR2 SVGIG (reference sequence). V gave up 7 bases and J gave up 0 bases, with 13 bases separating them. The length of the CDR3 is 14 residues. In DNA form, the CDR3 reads TGTGCCTCGTTAACAGGTCTCTCCTACAATGAGCAGTTCTTC. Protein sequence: CASLTGLSYNEQFF.

For the CDR3, the DNA is TGCGCCAGCAGCCCAACTAGCATTGAGACCCAGTACTTC. Translating it yields CASSPTSIETQYF. The chain is built from TRBV5-1 and TRBJ2-5, with D perhaps TRBD2 (6 bases). Germline assignment: CDR1 SGHRS and CDR2 YFSETQ. V lost 4 bases to trimming and J lost 5 bases, with 12 bases between them. There are 13 residues in the CDR3.